Sequencing of this T cell receptor beta chain was carried out in a study of T cells in Graves' hyperthyroidism and ophthalmopathy. Absent ophthalmopathy progression within 18 months defined stable Graves' hyperthyroidism. Clinical symptoms, serum thyroxine and TRAb, thyroid ultrasound and orbital computed tomography were used for the diagnoses. RNA transcripts yielded amplified TCR beta CDR3 regions. The primer set for the first-round RT-PCR of the TCR CDR3 was HTBI. TCRdb reprocessed the multiplex PCR reads via MiXCR and lists one record per CDR3 protein. This sample has approximately 400,000 distinct CDR3 sequences; 15% to 18% occur once, and the top ten carry 12% to 15%. This clonotype was recorded a few times. As yet, its antigen is unknown. The V gene's germline CDR1 is DFQATT and CDR2 SNEGSKA (reference sequence). V was shortened by 5 bases and J by 2 bases, with 11 bases between the two germline ends. This CDR3 contains 13 residues.

General study results and limits: Patients with ophthalmopathy were separated from those with stable hyperthyroidism by a 13 V-J model. Among clonotypes expanded in thyroid above 0.001, most were also found in blood.

Sequences were obtained from blood. This TCR was sampled from a woman in her late teens or twenties with Graves' hyperthyroidism. The V and J genes are TRBV20-1 and TRBJ2-3; weak D call: TRBD2 (5 bases). CDR3 sequence: CSAPDGDTDTQYF. In DNA form, the CDR3 reads TGCAGTGCTCCAGACGGGGACACAGATACGCAGTATTTT.